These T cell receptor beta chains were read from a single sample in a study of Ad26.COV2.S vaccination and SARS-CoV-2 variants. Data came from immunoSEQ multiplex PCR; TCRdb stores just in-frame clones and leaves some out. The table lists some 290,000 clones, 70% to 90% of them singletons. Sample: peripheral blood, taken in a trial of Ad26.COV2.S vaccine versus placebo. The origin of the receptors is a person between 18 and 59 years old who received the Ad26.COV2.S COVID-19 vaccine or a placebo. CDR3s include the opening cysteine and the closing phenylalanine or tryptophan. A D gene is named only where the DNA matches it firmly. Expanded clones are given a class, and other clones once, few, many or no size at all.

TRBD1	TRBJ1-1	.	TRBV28	TGTGCCAGCAGACAACAGGGGCCAGGGAACACTGAAGCTTTCTTT	CASRQQGPGNTEAFF
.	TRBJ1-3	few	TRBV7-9	TGTGCCAGCAGCTTAGGGACAAACTCTGGAAACACCATATATTTT	CASSLGTNSGNTIYF
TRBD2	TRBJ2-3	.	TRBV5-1	TGCGCCAGCAGCCTTAGCGGGGCTGGAGATACGCAGTATTTT	CASSLSGAGDTQYF
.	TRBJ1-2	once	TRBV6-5	TGTGCCAGCAGTTACGGGGAGGGCGTTAACTATGGCTACACCTTC	CASSYGEGVNYGYTF
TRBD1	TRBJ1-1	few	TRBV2	TGTGCCAGCAGTGACCAGGGGGCTGGCACTGAAGCTTTCTTT	CASSDQGAGTEAFF
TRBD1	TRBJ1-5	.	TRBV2	TGTGCCAGCAGAGACAGGGATCCTCAGCCCCAGCATTTT	CASRDRDPQPQHF
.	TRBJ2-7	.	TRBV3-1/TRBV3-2	TGTGCCAGCAGCCAAGAACCCAGGCCCGAGCAGTACTTC	CASSQEPRPEQYF
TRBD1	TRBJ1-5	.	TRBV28	TGTGCCAGCAGTTTACCGGACAGGGGGCTGGGTCATTTT	CASSLPDRGLGHF
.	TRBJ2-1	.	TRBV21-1	TGTGCCAGCATCTTTGGGCAGACTAGCGGGGGGCCTAGACAGTTCTTC	CASIFGQTSGGPRQFF
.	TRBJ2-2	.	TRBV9	TGTGCCAGCAGCGTAGATCTTTCAAACACCGGGGAGCTGTTTTTT	CASSVDLSNTGELFF
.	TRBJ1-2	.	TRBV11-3	TGTGCCAGCGCGACAACCGGATGGGGGGGCGGCTACACCTTC	CASATTGWGGGYTF
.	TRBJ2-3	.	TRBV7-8	TGTGCCAGCAGCACTTACTTGGATACGCAGTATTTT	CASSTYLDTQYF
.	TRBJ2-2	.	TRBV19	TGTGCCAGTACCGCCGCGGCGAACACCGGGGAGCTGTTTTTT	CASTAAANTGELFF
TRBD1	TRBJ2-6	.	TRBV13	TGTGCCAGCAGCTTAGGCCTCCGGGACAGGGGGCTCTCTGGGGCCAACGTCCTGACTTTC	CASSLGLRDRGLSGANVLTF
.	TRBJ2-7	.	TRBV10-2	TGCGCCAGCAGTGACGGTGGAACTGAGCAGTACTTC	CASSDGGTEQYF
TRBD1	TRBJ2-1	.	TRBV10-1	TGCGCCAGCAGTGAGAACAGGGGGTACTACAATGAGCAGTTCTTC	CASSENRGYYNEQFF
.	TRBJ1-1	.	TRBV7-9	TGTGCCAGCAGCTCAAGCGACCGTGAAGCTTTCTTT	CASSSSDREAFF
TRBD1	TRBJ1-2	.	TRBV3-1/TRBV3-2	TGTGCCAGCAGCCAAGATCGGGGAGACAGGGGGCTCTACACCTTC	CASSQDRGDRGLYTF
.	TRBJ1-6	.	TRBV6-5	TGTGCCAGCAGTTACTCTCCCTTCTTCTCTAATTCACCCCTCCACTTT	CASSYSPFFSNSPLHF
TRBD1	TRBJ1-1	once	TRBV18	TGTGCCAGCTCGCGGGACAGGGAGGGCACTGAAGCTTTCTTT	CASSRDREGTEAFF
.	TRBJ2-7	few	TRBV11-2	TGTGCCAGCAACGAGTTAACAGAGCACTACGAGCAGTACTTC	CASNELTEHYEQYF
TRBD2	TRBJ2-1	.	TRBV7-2	TGTGCCAGCAGCTCCGAGCTTCTAGCGGGGGGTTTGAACAATGAGCAGTTCTTC	CASSSELLAGGLNNEQFF
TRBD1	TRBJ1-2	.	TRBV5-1	TGCGCCAGCAGCGGACAGGGACGAGGCTACACCTTC	CASSGQGRGYTF
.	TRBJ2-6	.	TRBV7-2	TGTGCCAGCAGCTTAAATCCTGGGGCCAACGTCCTGACTTTC	CASSLNPGANVLTF
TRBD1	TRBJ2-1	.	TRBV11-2	TGTGCCAGCAGCCCCCGGACAGGCTCCTACAATGAGCAGTTCTTC	CASSPRTGSYNEQFF
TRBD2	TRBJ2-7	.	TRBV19	TGTGCCAGTAGTATAGTTGGGACTAGCGTGGGGACCTACGAGCAGTACTTC	CASSIVGTSVGTYEQYF
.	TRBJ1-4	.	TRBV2	TGTGCCAGCAGTGAGCCCCCGGGGCGTGCAACTAATGAAAAACTGTTTTTT	CASSEPPGRATNEKLFF
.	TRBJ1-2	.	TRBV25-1	TGTGCCAGCAGTGCCTCCGGGACAAGACGCTACACCTTC	CASSASGTRRYTF
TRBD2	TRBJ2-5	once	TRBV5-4	TGTGCCAGCAGCTTGGCGGGGGGGCGTCGGGAGACCCAGTACTTC	CASSLAGGRRETQYF
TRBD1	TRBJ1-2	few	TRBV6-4	TGTGCCAGCAGTGACTCACAGGGGGCCTATGGCTACACCTTC	CASSDSQGAYGYTF
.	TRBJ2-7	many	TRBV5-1	TGCGCCAGCAGCTTGTCCCCTAATGAGCAGTACTTC	CASSLSPNEQYF
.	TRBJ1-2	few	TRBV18	TGTGCCAGCTCACCAAGGGGAGAAGCTAACTATGGCTACACCTTC	CASSPRGEANYGYTF
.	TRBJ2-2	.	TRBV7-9	TGTGCCAGCAGCTTATCTGCAGGGAACACCGGGGAGCTGTTTTTT	CASSLSAGNTGELFF
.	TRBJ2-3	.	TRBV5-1	TGCGCCAGCAGCTTGACCCTACGTAGTCTAGCTACGCAGTATTTT	CASSLTLRSLATQYF
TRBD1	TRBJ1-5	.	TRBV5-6	TGTGCCAGCAGGTCCCGGGACAGGAATCAGCCCCAGCATTTT	CASRSRDRNQPQHF
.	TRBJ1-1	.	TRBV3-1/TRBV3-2	TGTGCCAGCAGTCCAGACAGCACCTCCACTGAAGCTTTCTTT	CASSPDSTSTEAFF
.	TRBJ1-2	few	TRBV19	TGTGCCAGTATCCAACAGGGAGCATATGGCTACACCTTC	CASIQQGAYGYTF